This T cell receptor beta chain stems from a study of blood T cell repertoires in COVID-19. On the study more broadly: From T cells, B-cell-depleted T cells, or PBMCs came the material, which was cDNA or gDNA.

TCRdb's copy holds only in-frame clones and misses some; the assay was immunoSEQ multiplex PCR. The table includes about 170,000 clones, 83% detected once. Germline-derived CDR1 and CDR2 are LNHDA and SQIVND (reference sequence). V was shortened by 1 base and J by 1 base, with 9 bases between the two germline ends. The CDR3 has 15 amino acids. This clone has just one count. Additional DNA sequences in this sample encode the identical CDR3. The chain carries TRBV19 and TRBJ2-3, with D perhaps TRBD2 (5 bases). What was sequenced was peripheral blood. This sequence originates from a woman older than 75 with acute or convalescent COVID-19. CDR3 in DNA: TGTGCCAGTAGTATAGGTGGAGGACGCACAGATACGCAGTATTTT. This codes for CASSIGGGRTDTQYF. The complete variable domain, with remaining parts taken from reference TRBV19 and TRBJ2-3, reads DGGITQSPKYLFRKEGQNVTLSCEQNLNHDAMYWYRQDPGQGLRLIYYSQIVNDFQKGDIAEGYSVSREKKESFPLTVTSAQKNPTAFYLCASSIGGGRTDTQYFGPGTRLTVL.